These T cell receptor beta chains were read from a single sample in a study of prognosis after radiotherapy for stage I lung cancer. TCRdb passed the multiplex PCR reads through MiXCR, listing each CDR3 protein once. This sample has 59,000 or so distinct CDR3 sequences; approximately 26% occur once, and the top ten carry around 6.9%. The source material was PBMCs, sampled before or after stereotactic body radiation therapy (not recorded which). The receptors here all came from a donor of 50 years or more with non-small cell lung cancer. Each CDR3 is given with its conserved first and last residue. A D gene is named only where the DNA matches it firmly. Only some rows state a clone size, as once, few, many or a class for expanded clones.

size,J,D,V,DNA,CDR3
many,TRBJ2-5,-,TRBV5-1,TGCGCCAGCAGCCCACAGTCCGGGGAGACCCAGTACTTC,CASSPQSGETQYF
many,TRBJ2-3,-,TRBV30,TGTGCCTGGAGTCAGGGACGGGAGAACACAGATACGCAGTATTTT,CAWSQGRENTDTQYF
many,TRBJ2-3,TRBD1,TRBV20-1,TGCAGTGCTAGAGATCTGATTTCACGGACTGGGACAGGGGGTGGTACGCAGTATTTT,CSARDLISRTGTGGGTQYF
many,TRBJ1-4,-,TRBV27,TGTGCCAGCAGGATCCGGGACACCACGTTAGATCTCACGATTAATGAAAAACTGTTTTTT,CASRIRDTTLDLTINEKLFF
many,TRBJ1-5,-,TRBV7-9,TGTGCCAGCAGTCAAGGGGGCAATCAGCCCCAGCATTTT,CASSQGGNQPQHF
many,TRBJ1-2,-,TRBV4-2,TGTGCCAGCAGCCAATCGTTAAGGGGCTACACCTTC,CASSQSLRGYTF
many,TRBJ1-5,-,TRBV20-1,TGCAGTGCTAGACAGGGCATGGATCCCCAGCATTTT,CSARQGMDPQHF
-,TRBJ2-1,-,TRBV7-9,TGTGCCAGCAGCTTAGTTTTTAGCTGGGGTGCCACAAGCTCCTACAATGAGCAGTTCTTC,CASSLVFSWGATSSYNEQFF
many,TRBJ2-5,-,TRBV5-8,TGTGCCAGCAGCTCCGGGGACCACAGAAGGAGTACCCAGTACTTC,CASSSGDHRRSTQYF
many,TRBJ1-6,-,TRBV7-2,TGTGCCAGCAGTCGAGTGGCCAGTCCGAATAATTCACCCCTCCACTTT,CASSRVASPNNSPLHF
-,TRBJ1-2,-,TRBV28,TGTGCCACACAGGGAACCTATGGCTACACCTTC,CATQGTYGYTF
-,TRBJ2-7,-,TRBV12-3/TRBV12-4,TGTGCCAGCAGTTTATTTGGGGGAAACGGTGAGCAGTACTTC,CASSLFGGNGEQYF
many,TRBJ2-1,-,TRBV5-1,TGCGCCAGCAGCTTGCTTGGACAGTCCTACAATGAGCAGTTCTTC,CASSLLGQSYNEQFF
many,TRBJ1-2,TRBD1,TRBV4-1,TGCGCCAGCAGCCCTGTAGGACAGGGGAACTATGGCTACACCTTC,CASSPVGQGNYGYTF
-,TRBJ1-5,TRBD1,TRBV12-3/TRBV12-4,TGTGCCAGAAGTGCCGGGACAGGGGCTTGGTGGCCACAGCATTTT,CARSAGTGAWWPQHF
many,TRBJ1-5,-,TRBV2,TGTGCCAGCAGTGAGCAGGGTAGTGGGTCCAATCAGCCCCAGCATTTT,CASSEQGSGSNQPQHF
-,TRBJ2-3,TRBD2,TRBV6-5,TGTGCCAGCAGTTACGTGTGGACTAGCGGGGGCTTAAATACGCAGTATTTT,CASSYVWTSGGLNTQYF
many,TRBJ1-2,-,TRBV3-1,TGTGCCAGCAGTTACCAAGATAGGTCCAGTAACTATGGCTACACCTTC,CASSYQDRSSNYGYTF
-,TRBJ2-2,TRBD1,TRBV6-1,TGTGCCAGCAGCGTGCTGGGAACAGGGGTAATCGGGGAGCTGTTTTTT,CASSVLGTGVIGELFF
-,TRBJ2-3,TRBD2,TRBV12-3/TRBV12-4,TGTGCCAGCAGTTTAGCTTGGGGGGGAGTAACAGATACGCAGTATTTT,CASSLAWGGVTDTQYF
-,TRBJ2-2,-,TRBV6-4,TGTGCCAGCAGGTCAGTGGCGACCGGGGAGTTGTTTTTT,CASRSVATGELFF
many,TRBJ2-5,TRBD2,TRBV9,TGTGCCAGCAGCAAAGGGACTAGCCGGGAGACCCAGTACTTC,CASSKGTSRETQYF
many,TRBJ2-7,TRBD1,TRBV19,TGTGCCAGTAGCCAACAGGGGACGTTCTCCGAGCAGTACTTC,CASSQQGTFSEQYF
-,TRBJ1-6,-,TRBV6-1,TGTGCCAGCGTTGGTGGGAAGGGTCTTAGGACCCTCCACTTT,CASVGGKGLRTLHF
many,TRBJ2-1,TRBD2,TRBV5-1,TGCGCCAGCAGTAGCCGGGAGGGTTACAATGAGCAGTTCTTC,CASSSREGYNEQFF
many,TRBJ1-2,TRBD1,TRBV20-1,TGCAGTGCAAGGGACAGGGGGGAAGTCTATGGCTACACCTTC,CSARDRGEVYGYTF
once,TRBJ2-1,-,TRBV6-2/TRBV6-3,TGTGCCAGCAGTGGAGGGGGACCCCTGAGATACTACAATGAGCAGTTCTTC,CASSGGGPLRYYNEQFF
-,TRBJ1-1,-,TRBV6-2/TRBV6-3,TGTGCCAGCAATCTCCGGGCGGCGGGTATCACTGAATCTTTCTTT,CASNLRAAGITESFF
many,TRBJ1-5,-,TRBV28,TGTGCCAGCACCTTGAGCCTCGGGGATCAGCCCCAGCATTTT,CASTLSLGDQPQHF
many,TRBJ1-5,-,TRBV19,TGTGCCAGTAGTATAATAACAGGAAGCAATCAGCCCCAGCATTTT,CASSIITGSNQPQHF
many,TRBJ1-5,-,TRBV5-8,TGTGCCAGCAGCTCTCAACGCCGTCTGGGGCCCCAGCATTTT,CASSSQRRLGPQHF
-,TRBJ1-4,-,TRBV7-6,TGTGCCAGCAGCCCGTACCACAGTTGGAATAATGAAAAACTGTTTTTT,CASSPYHSWNNEKLFF